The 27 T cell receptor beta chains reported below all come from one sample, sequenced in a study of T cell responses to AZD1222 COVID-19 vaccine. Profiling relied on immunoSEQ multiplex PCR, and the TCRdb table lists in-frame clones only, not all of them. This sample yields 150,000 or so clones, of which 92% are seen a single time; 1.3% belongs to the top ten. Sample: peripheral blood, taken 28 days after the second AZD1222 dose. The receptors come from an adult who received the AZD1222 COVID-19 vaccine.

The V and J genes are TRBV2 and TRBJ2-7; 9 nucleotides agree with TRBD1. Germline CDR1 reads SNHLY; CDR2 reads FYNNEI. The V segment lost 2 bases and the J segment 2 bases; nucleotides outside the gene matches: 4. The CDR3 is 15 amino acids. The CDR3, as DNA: TGTGCCAGCAGTGAAACCGGGACAGGGACCTACGAGCAGTACTTC. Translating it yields CASSETGTGTYEQYF.

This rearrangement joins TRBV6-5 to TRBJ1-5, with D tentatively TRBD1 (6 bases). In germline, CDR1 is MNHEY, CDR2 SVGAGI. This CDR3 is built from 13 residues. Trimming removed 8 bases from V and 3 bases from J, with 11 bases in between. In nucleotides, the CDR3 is TGTGCCAGCTCACAGGGAGCCAATCAGCCCCAGCATTTT. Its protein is CASSQGANQPQHF.

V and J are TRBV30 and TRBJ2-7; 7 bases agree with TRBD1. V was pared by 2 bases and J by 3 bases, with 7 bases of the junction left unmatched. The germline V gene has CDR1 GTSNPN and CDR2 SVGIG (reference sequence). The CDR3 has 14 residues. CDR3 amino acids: CAWSYGTDGYEQYF. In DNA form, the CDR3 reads TGTGCCTGGAGTTACGGGACAGATGGCTACGAGCAGTACTTC. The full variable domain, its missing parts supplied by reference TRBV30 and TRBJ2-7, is SQTIHQWPATLVQPVGSPLSLECTVEGTSNPNLYWYRQAAGRGLQLLFYSVGIGQISSEVPQNLSASRPQDRQFILSSKKLLLSDSGFYLCAWSYGTDGYEQYFGPGTRLTVT.

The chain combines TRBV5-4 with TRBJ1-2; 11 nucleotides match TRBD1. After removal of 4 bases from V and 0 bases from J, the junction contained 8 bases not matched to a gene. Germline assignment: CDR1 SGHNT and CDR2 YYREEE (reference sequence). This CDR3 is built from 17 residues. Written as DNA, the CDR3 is TGTGCCAGCAGCGGACAGGGGGCTGAATTTTCTAACTATGGCTACACCTTC. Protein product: CASSGQGAEFSNYGYTF.

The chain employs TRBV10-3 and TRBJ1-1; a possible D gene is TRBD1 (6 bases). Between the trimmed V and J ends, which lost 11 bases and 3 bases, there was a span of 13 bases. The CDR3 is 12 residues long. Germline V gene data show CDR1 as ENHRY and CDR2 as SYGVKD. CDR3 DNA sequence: TGTGCCTCACGATACAGGGACACTGAAGCTTTCTTT. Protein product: CASRYRDTEAFF.

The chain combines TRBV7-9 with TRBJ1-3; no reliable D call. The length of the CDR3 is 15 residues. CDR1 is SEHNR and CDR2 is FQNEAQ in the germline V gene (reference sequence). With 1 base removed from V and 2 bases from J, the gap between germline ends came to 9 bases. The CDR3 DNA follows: TGTGCCAGCAGCTTAGAGCGGACCCCTGGAAACACCATATATTTT. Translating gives CASSLERTPGNTIYF.

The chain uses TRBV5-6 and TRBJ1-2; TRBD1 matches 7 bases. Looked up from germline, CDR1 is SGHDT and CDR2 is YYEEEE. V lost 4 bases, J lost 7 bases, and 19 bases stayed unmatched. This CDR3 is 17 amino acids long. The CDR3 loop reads CASSTLPGTASETGYTF. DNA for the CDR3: TGTGCCAGCAGCACACTTCCCGGGACAGCCTCTGAAACTGGCTACACCTTC.

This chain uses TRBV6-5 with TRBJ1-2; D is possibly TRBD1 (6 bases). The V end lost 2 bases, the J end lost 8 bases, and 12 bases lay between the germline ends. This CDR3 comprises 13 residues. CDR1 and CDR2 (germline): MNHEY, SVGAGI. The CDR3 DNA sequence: TGTGCCAGCAGTTACCAACAGGGTGGAGGCTACACCTTC. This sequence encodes CASSYQQGGGYTF.

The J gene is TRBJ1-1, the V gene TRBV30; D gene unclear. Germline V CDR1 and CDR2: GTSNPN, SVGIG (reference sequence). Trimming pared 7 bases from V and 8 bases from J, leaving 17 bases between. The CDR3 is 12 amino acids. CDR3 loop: CASSTPTSEAFF. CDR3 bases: TGTGCCTCATCGACCCCGACCTCCGAAGCTTTCTTT.

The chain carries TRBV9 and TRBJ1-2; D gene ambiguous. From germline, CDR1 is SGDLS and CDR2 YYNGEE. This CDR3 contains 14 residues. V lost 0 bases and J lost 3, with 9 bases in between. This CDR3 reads CASSVGGTDYGYTF. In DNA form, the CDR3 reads TGTGCCAGCAGCGTAGGTGGTACCGACTATGGCTACACCTTC. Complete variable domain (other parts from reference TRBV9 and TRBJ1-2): DSGVTQTPKHLITATGQRVTLRCSPRSGDLSVYWYQQSLDQGLQFLIQYYNGEERAKGNILERFSAQQFPDLHSELNLSSLELGDSALYFCASSVGGTDYGYTFGSGTRLTVV.

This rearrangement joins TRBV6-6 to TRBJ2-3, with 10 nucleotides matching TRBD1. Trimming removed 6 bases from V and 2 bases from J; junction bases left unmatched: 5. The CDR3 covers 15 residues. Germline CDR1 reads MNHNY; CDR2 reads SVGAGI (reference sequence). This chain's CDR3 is CASRMGQGHTDTQYF. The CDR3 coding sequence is TGTGCCAGCAGGATGGGACAGGGGCACACAGATACGCAGTATTTT.

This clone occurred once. CDR3 sequence (DNA): TGCGCCAGCAGCAGAGACGGAAAGCGGTTCTTT. It specifies CASSRDGKRFF. The J gene is TRBJ1-1, the V gene TRBV4-1; unclear D gene. There are 11 residues in the CDR3. The V gene lost 5 bases and the J gene lost 14 bases, with 15 bases spanning the gap. CDR1 and CDR2 (germline): MGHRA, YSYEKL.

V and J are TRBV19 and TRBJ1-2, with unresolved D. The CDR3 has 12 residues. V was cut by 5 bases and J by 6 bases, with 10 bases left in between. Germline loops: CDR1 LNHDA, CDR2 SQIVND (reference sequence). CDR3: CASSPGYDGYTF. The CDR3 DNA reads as TGTGCCAGTAGTCCCGGGTATGATGGCTACACCTTC.

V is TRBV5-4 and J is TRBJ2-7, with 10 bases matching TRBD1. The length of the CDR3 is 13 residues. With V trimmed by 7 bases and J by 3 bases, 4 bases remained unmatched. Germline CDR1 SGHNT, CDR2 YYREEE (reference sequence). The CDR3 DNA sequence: TGTGCCAGCGGGAGGGACAGGGGCTACGAGCAGTACTTC. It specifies CASGRDRGYEQYF. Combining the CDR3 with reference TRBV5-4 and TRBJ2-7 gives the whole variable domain ETGVTQSPTHLIKTRGQQVTLRCSSQSGHNTVSWYQQALGQGPQFIFQYYREEENGRGNFPPRFSGLQFPNYSSELNVNALELDDSALYLCASGRDRGYEQYFGPGTRLTVT.

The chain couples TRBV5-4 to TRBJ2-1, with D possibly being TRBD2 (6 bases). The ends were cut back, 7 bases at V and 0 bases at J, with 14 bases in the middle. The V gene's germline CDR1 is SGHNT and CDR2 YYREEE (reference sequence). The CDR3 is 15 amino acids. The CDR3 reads CASRRAGSSYNEQFF. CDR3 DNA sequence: TGTGCCAGCCGGCGGGCGGGGAGCTCCTACAATGAGCAGTTCTTC.

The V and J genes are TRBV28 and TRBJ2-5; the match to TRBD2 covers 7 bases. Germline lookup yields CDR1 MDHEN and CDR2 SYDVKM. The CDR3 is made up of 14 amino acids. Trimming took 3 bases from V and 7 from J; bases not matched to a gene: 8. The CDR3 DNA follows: TGTGCCAGCAGTTTTAACCGGGGAGGGCGGACCCAGTACTTC. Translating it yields CASSFNRGGRTQYF.

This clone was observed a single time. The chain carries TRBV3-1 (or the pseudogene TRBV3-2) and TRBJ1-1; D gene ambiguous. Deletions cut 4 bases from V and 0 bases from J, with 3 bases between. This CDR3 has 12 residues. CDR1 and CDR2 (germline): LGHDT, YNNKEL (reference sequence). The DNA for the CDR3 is TGTGCCAGCAGCCGTCTGAACACTGAAGCTTTCTTT. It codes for CASSRLNTEAFF.

CDR3 in amino acids: CASSQVRTWVDGYTF. The CDR3 DNA sequence: TGCGCCAGCAGCCAAGTCAGGACATGGGTGGATGGCTACACCTTC. V usage is TRBV4-1 and J usage is TRBJ1-2, with D perhaps TRBD1 (5 bases). The CDR3 loop spans 15 amino acids. CDR1 is MGHRA and CDR2 is YSYEKL in the germline V gene. Between the trimmed V and J ends, which lost 1 base and 6 bases, there was a span of 15 bases.

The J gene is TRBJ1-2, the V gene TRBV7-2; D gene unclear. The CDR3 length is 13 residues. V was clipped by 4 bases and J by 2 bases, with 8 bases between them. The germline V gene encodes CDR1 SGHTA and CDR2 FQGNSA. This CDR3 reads CASSSYSNYGYTF. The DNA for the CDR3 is TGTGCCAGCAGCTCCTACAGCAACTATGGCTACACCTTC.

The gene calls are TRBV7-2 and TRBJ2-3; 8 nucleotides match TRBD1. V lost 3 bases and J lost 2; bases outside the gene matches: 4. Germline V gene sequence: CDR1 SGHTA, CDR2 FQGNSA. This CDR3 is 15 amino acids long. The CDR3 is CASSLGTGFTDTQYF. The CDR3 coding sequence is TGTGCCAGCAGCTTGGGGACAGGTTTCACAGATACGCAGTATTTT.

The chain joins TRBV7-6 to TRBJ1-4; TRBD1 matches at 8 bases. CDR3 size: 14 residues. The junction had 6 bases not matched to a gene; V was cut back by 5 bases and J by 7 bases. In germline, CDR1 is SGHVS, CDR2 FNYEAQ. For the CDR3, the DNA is TGTGCCAGCAGCCGACAGGGGTATAGTGAAAAACTGTTTTTT. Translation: CASSRQGYSEKLFF.

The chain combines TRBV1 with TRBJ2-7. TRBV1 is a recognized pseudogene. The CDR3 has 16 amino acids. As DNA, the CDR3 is TGCACCAGCAGCCAAGCACCCTTCCGGACCACCTACGAGCAGTACTTC. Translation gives CTSSQAPFRTTYEQYF.

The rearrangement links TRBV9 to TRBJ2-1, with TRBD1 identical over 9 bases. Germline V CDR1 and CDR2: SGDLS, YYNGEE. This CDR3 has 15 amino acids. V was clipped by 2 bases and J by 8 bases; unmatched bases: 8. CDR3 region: CASSVGTGTLDEQFF. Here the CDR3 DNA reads TGTGCCAGCAGCGTTGGGACAGGGACCCTCGATGAGCAGTTCTTC.

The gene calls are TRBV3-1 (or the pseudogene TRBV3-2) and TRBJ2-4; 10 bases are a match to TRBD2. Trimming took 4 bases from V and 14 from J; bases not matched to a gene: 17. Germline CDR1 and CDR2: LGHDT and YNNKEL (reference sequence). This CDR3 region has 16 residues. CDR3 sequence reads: CASSPRTSGPGGREYF. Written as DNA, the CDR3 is TGTGCCAGCAGCCCCCGGACTAGCGGCCCCGGGGGAAGGGAGTACTTC.

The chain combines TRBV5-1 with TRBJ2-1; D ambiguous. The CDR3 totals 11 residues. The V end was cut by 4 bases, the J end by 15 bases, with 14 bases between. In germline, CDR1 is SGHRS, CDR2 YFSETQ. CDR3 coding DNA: TGCGCCAGCAGCGCCGACGGGCCCCCGTTCTTC. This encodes CASSADGPPFF.

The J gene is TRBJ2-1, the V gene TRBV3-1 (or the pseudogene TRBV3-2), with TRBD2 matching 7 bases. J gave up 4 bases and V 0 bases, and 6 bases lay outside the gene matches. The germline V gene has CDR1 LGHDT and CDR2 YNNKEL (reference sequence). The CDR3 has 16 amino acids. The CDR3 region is CASSQEGSGPYNEQFF. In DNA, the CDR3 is TGTGCCAGCAGCCAAGAGGGTAGCGGGCCGTACAATGAGCAGTTCTTC.

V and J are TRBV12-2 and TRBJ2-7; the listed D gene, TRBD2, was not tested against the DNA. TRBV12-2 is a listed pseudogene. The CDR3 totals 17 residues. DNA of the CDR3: TGTGCAAGTCGCCATTCTACAGCCGACTACCTCTCCTACGAGCAGTACTTC. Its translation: CASRHSTADYLSYEQYF.